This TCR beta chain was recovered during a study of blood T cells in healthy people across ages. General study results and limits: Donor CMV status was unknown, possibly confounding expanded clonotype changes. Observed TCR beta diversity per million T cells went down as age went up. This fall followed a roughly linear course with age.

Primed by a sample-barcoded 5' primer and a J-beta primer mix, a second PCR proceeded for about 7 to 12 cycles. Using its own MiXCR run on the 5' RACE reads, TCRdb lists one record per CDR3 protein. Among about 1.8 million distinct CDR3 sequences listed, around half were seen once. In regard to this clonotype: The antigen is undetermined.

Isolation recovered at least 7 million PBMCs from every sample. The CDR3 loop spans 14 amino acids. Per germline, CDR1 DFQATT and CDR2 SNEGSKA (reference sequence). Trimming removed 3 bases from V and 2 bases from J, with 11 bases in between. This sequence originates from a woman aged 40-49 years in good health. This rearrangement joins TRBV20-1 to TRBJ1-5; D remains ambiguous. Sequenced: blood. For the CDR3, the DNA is TGCAGTGCTAGTGCCAGCTCAGGCAATCAGCCCCAGCATTTT. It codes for CSASASSGNQPQHF.